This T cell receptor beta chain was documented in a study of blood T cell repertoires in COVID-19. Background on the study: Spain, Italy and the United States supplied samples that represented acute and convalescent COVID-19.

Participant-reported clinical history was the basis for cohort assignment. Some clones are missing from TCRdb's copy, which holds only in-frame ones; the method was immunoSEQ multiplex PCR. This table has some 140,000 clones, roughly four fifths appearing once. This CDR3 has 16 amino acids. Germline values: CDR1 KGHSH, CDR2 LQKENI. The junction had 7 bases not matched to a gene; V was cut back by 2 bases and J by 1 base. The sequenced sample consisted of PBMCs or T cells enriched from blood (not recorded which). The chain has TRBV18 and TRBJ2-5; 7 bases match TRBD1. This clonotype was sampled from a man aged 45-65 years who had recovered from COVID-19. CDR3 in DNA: TGTGCCAGCTCACCATATACGACAGGGTCCCAAGAGACCCAGTACTTC. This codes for CASSPYTTGSQETQYF.